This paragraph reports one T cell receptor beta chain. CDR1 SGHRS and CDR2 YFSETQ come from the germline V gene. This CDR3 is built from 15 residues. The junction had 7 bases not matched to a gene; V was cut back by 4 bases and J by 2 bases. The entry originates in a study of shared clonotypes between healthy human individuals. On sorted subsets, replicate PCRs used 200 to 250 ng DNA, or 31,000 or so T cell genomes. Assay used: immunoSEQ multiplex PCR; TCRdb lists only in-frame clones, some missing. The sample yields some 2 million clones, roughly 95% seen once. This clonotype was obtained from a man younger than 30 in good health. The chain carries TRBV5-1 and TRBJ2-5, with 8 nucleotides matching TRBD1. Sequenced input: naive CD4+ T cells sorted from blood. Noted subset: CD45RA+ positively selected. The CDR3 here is CASSPDRATQETQYF. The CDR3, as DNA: TGCGCCAGCAGCCCGGACAGGGCCACGCAAGAGACCCAGTACTTC.